A selection of T cell receptor beta chains follows, all from one sample in a study of blood T cell repertoires in COVID-19. Generated by immunoSEQ multiplex PCR, the TCRdb table keeps only in-frame clones and is missing some. The sample yields 65,000 to 85,000 clones, around 88% seen once. The sample consisted of peripheral blood. The receptor set was obtained from an older man with COVID-19, enrolled during active disease. CDR3s include the opening cysteine and the closing phenylalanine or tryptophan. Fields, in order: J gene, D gene, V gene, clone size, CDR3 protein, CDR3 DNA. A D gene is named only where the DNA matches it firmly. A row's size may be missing; if present it is once, few, many or a size class.

j_call: TRBJ2-5
d_call: TRBD2
v_call: TRBV10-3
clone_size: .
cdr3_aa: CAISATSGGTVETQYF
cdr3_nt: TGTGCCATCAGTGCCACTAGCGGGGGGACCGTCGAGACCCAGTACTTC

j_call: TRBJ2-5
d_call: TRBD2
v_call: TRBV6-1
clone_size: .
cdr3_aa: CASREAGGGETQYF
cdr3_nt: TGTGCCAGCAGAGAAGCGGGGGGGGGTGAGACCCAGTACTTC

j_call: TRBJ2-5
d_call: TRBD2
v_call: TRBV7-2
clone_size: .
cdr3_aa: CASSHSGGAEETQYF
cdr3_nt: TGTGCCAGCAGCCATAGCGGGGGGGCGGAGGAGACCCAGTACTTC

j_call: TRBJ1-1
d_call: .
v_call: TRBV28
clone_size: .
cdr3_aa: CASSLGGAEAFF
cdr3_nt: TGTGCCAGCAGTTTAGGGGGCGCGGAAGCTTTCTTT

j_call: TRBJ1-3
d_call: .
v_call: TRBV4-2
clone_size: .
cdr3_aa: CASSQWSTGSGNTIYF
cdr3_nt: TGTGCCAGCAGCCAGTGGAGTACAGGTTCTGGAAACACCATATATTTT

j_call: TRBJ2-7
d_call: TRBD1
v_call: TRBV5-1
clone_size: .
cdr3_aa: CASSLEGQGYEQYF
cdr3_nt: TGCGCCAGCAGCTTGGAGGGACAGGGGTACGAGCAGTACTTC

j_call: TRBJ1-6
d_call: .
v_call: TRBV25-1
clone_size: few
cdr3_aa: CASSGLMNSPLHF
cdr3_nt: TGTGCCAGCAGTGGACTTATGAATTCACCCCTCCACTTT

j_call: TRBJ2-2
d_call: TRBD2
v_call: TRBV7-2
clone_size: .
cdr3_aa: CASSFSGGTDTGELFF
cdr3_nt: TGTGCCAGCAGCTTTAGCGGGGGTACCGACACCGGGGAGCTGTTTTTT

j_call: TRBJ1-2
d_call: .
v_call: TRBV5-1
clone_size: once
cdr3_aa: CASSAGGLDYGYTF
cdr3_nt: TGCGCCAGCAGCGCGGGGGGGCTGGACTATGGCTACACCTTC

j_call: TRBJ1-3
d_call: .
v_call: TRBV2
clone_size: .
cdr3_aa: CASSEQSPRGGNTIYF
cdr3_nt: TGTGCCAGCAGTGAACAGTCCCCTAGAGGTGGAAACACCATATATTTT

j_call: TRBJ1-2
d_call: TRBD1
v_call: TRBV7-8
clone_size: .
cdr3_aa: CASSTRTGGRGYTF
cdr3_nt: TGTGCCAGCAGCACCCGGACAGGGGGGAGGGGCTACACCTTC

j_call: TRBJ2-5
d_call: TRBD2
v_call: TRBV5-1
clone_size: .
cdr3_aa: CARSRGGEGQETQYF
cdr3_nt: TGCGCCCGCAGCCGCGGGGGGGAAGGGCAAGAGACCCAGTACTTC

j_call: TRBJ1-2
d_call: .
v_call: TRBV3-1/TRBV3-2
clone_size: .
cdr3_aa: CASSRQGAGIGGYTF
cdr3_nt: TGTGCCAGCAGTCGCCAAGGGGCAGGGATTGGAGGCTACACCTTC

j_call: TRBJ1-5
d_call: .
v_call: TRBV4-1
clone_size: .
cdr3_aa: CASSQEAFRAGNQPQHF
cdr3_nt: TGCGCCAGCAGCCAAGAAGCGTTCAGGGCAGGCAATCAGCCCCAGCATTTT

j_call: TRBJ1-6
d_call: .
v_call: TRBV25-1
clone_size: .
cdr3_aa: CASSQGGSPLHF
cdr3_nt: TGTGCCAGCAGCCAGGGTGGTTCACCCCTCCACTTT

j_call: TRBJ1-5
d_call: .
v_call: TRBV7-8
clone_size: .
cdr3_aa: CASSLGGNRPRDQPQHF
cdr3_nt: TGTGCCAGCAGCCTCGGGGGAAATCGCCCTCGCGATCAGCCCCAGCATTTT

j_call: TRBJ2-7
d_call: TRBD1
v_call: TRBV6-5
clone_size: .
cdr3_aa: CASSYPGTGVNEQYF
cdr3_nt: TGTGCCAGCAGTTACCCGGGGACAGGGGTGAACGAGCAGTACTTC

j_call: TRBJ1-6
d_call: TRBD1
v_call: TRBV5-4
clone_size: few
cdr3_aa: CASSSGTAYNSPLHF
cdr3_nt: TGTGCCAGCAGCTCCGGGACAGCGTATAATTCACCCCTCCACTTT

j_call: TRBJ1-2
d_call: .
v_call: TRBV25-1
clone_size: .
cdr3_aa: CVAGGGSSYTF
cdr3_nt: TGTGTCGCGGGCGGGGGATCGAGCTACACCTTC

j_call: TRBJ1-4
d_call: .
v_call: TRBV28
clone_size: .
cdr3_aa: CASSNQGGGEEEKLFF
cdr3_nt: TGTGCCAGCAGTAACCAGGGAGGAGGGGAGGAGGAAAAACTGTTTTTT

j_call: TRBJ1-5
d_call: .
v_call: TRBV9
clone_size: .
cdr3_aa: CASSAQEYNQPQHF
cdr3_nt: TGTGCCAGCAGCGCACAGGAATACAATCAGCCCCAGCATTTT

j_call: TRBJ1-5
d_call: TRBD1
v_call: TRBV19
clone_size: .
cdr3_aa: CASSMDRAPNQPQHF
cdr3_nt: TGTGCCAGTAGTATGGACAGGGCTCCTAATCAGCCCCAGCATTTT